This T cell receptor beta chain was sequenced during a study of response to subunit inactivated influenza vaccine. The table lists this clonotype with a few counts. Antigen: not known. Notes on the study in general: Every seasonal influenza vaccination brings in few new T cells, the authors suggested.

MiXCR, run by TCRdb on the RT-PCR reads, gives a single entry per CDR3 protein. The repertoire holds 500,000 or so distinct CDR3 sequences, with more than 15% as singletons. Germline values: CDR1 LGHNA, CDR2 YNFKEQ. Trimming removed 3 bases at V and 2 bases at J, with 13 bases between. The length of the CDR3 is 15 residues. Sequencing was performed on CD4+ T cells sorted from PBMCs, taken approximately 25 months after vaccination. The J gene is TRBJ1-1, the V gene TRBV4-2; D is unclear. The sequence derives from a man aged 50 to 75 who received an inactivated influenza vaccine. The CDR3 bases are TGTGCCAGCAGCCACGCGACCACAGTAAACACTGAAGCTTTCTTT. It codes for CASSHATTVNTEAFF.